Listed below are T cell receptor beta chains from one sample, sequenced in a study of cytomegalovirus exposure and HLA in healthy donors. TCRdb's copy holds only in-frame clones and misses some; the assay was immunoSEQ multiplex PCR. Among 90,000 or so clones listed, around 80% were seen once. The sequenced sample consisted of PBMCs. The receptors here all came from a woman aged 45-65 years in good health and CMV-seropositive. CDR3s include the opening cysteine and the closing phenylalanine or tryptophan. A D gene is named only where the DNA matches it firmly. Clone size, where shown, is once, few, many, or a class for clones that have expanded.

TGTGCCAGTAGGATGGACAGGGGGTCGAAGAACACTGAAGCTTTCTTT,CASRMDRGSKNTEAFF,NA,TRBJ1-1,TRBV19,TRBD1
TGTGCCAGCAGCTACGACCCGGGGAAAGAGACCCAGTACTTC,CASSYDPGKETQYF,NA,TRBJ2-5,TRBV7-8,NA
TGTGCCTGGAACGAACAGGGGCGATATGGCTACACCTTC,CAWNEQGRYGYTF,few,TRBJ1-2,TRBV30,TRBD1
TGTGCCAGCAGCCCGGGGACATTCCTTAAACTGTTTTTT,CASSPGTFLKLFF,once,TRBJ1-4,TRBV27,NA
TGTGCCAGCAGCCAACTACACCCGGGACTCCACTACGAGCAGTACTTC,CASSQLHPGLHYEQYF,NA,TRBJ2-7,TRBV4-2,NA
TGTGCCAGCAGCCGTCCGGGACAGAGCTCCTACGAGCAGTACTTC,CASSRPGQSSYEQYF,NA,TRBJ2-7,TRBV6-5,TRBD1
TGTGCCAGTAGAAAAGACAGGGAGAACACTGAAGCTTTCTTT,CASRKDRENTEAFF,NA,TRBJ1-1,TRBV19,TRBD1
TGTGCCAGCAGCTTGGTTGGGGCAGGGGGCGAGCAGTACTTC,CASSLVGAGGEQYF,NA,TRBJ2-7,TRBV5-6,TRBD1
TGTTCCAGCAGCTTAGGTCCCCGACAGGGGAACTATGGCTACACCTTC,CSSSLGPRQGNYGYTF,NA,TRBJ1-2,TRBV7-9,TRBD1
TGCGCCAGCAGCTCGGGACAGGGGGCCAAGGAGCAGTACTTC,CASSSGQGAKEQYF,NA,TRBJ2-7,TRBV5-1,TRBD1
TGTGCCAGCAGTTACCTAGGCGGGAGGGCTGGTACGCAGTATTTT,CASSYLGGRAGTQYF,NA,TRBJ2-3,TRBV6-5,TRBD2
TGTGCCAGCAGCTTAGGACTTTACAATGAGCAGTTCTTC,CASSLGLYNEQFF,NA,TRBJ2-1,TRBV7-2,NA
TGTGCCAAACCGGGACAGCCTCCCACAGATACGCAGTATTTT,CAKPGQPPTDTQYF,NA,TRBJ2-3,TRBV2,TRBD1
TGCGCCAGCAGCTTGGGAGGGACAGGGGGTTACAATGAGCAGTTCTTC,CASSLGGTGGYNEQFF,NA,TRBJ2-1,TRBV5-1,TRBD1
TGCGCCAGCACCATTCGGGACAGGAACACCGGGGAGCTGTTTTTT,CASTIRDRNTGELFF,once,TRBJ2-2,TRBV5-1,TRBD1
TGTGCCAGCAGTCAACAGGGGACCTCTGGAAACACCATATATTTT,CASSQQGTSGNTIYF,NA,TRBJ1-3,TRBV5-6,TRBD1
TGTGCCACCAGCAGAGATGGGTCGACCCACTGGGGCGGCTACACCTTC,CATSRDGSTHWGGYTF,few,TRBJ1-2,TRBV15,NA
TGTGCCTGGAGTGTAACAGGGAGGGTCAATCAGCCCCAGCATTTT,CAWSVTGRVNQPQHF,NA,TRBJ1-5,TRBV30,NA
TGTGCCAGCAGTCCACTTTCAGGGGGCGCAGGGAATGAGCAGTTCTTC,CASSPLSGGAGNEQFF,once,TRBJ2-1,TRBV27,TRBD1
TGCAGCCCGGGACACGTATTTGCCTATGGCTACACCTTC,CSPGHVFAYGYTF,NA,TRBJ1-2,TRBV29-1,NA
TGTGCCAGCAGTTCAGCGACTAGCGGGAGCGATGAGCAGTTCTTC,CASSSATSGSDEQFF,NA,TRBJ2-1,TRBV6-5,TRBD2
TGTGCCTGGAGTTGGGGGGGATCCCGAAATGAGCAGTTCTTC,CAWSWGGSRNEQFF,NA,TRBJ2-1,TRBV30,TRBD2
TGTGCCAGCAGGGATGGAGGGCAGGGGGCATCAGGGGAGCTGTTTTTT,CASRDGGQGASGELFF,NA,TRBJ2-2,TRBV2,TRBD1
TGTGCCAGCAGCCACCGGGACATTTTTAACTATGGCTACACCTTC,CASSHRDIFNYGYTF,few,TRBJ1-2,TRBV7-8,NA
TGTGCCAGCCAGCCGGGACTTAACTATGGCTACACCTTC,CASQPGLNYGYTF,NA,TRBJ1-2,TRBV6-1,NA
TGTGCCAGCAGCTGGGGAGCCCAAGAGACCCAGTACTTC,CASSWGAQETQYF,few,TRBJ2-5,TRBV11-2,NA
TGTGCCAGCAGTGAAAGGGGACAAGAGACCCAGTACTTC,CASSERGQETQYF,NA,TRBJ2-5,TRBV2,NA
TGTGCCAGCAGTGCAGTGACAGGGGGGCCCTATAATTCACCCCTCCACTTT,CASSAVTGGPYNSPLHF,few,TRBJ1-6,TRBV25-1,TRBD1
TGTGCCAGCAGTTCCCAGGGGTACGAGCAGTACTTC,CASSSQGYEQYF,NA,TRBJ2-7,TRBV27,NA
TGTGCCACCAGCCCGGGGGACAGCGATACGCAGTATTTT,CATSPGDSDTQYF,NA,TRBJ2-3,TRBV15,NA
TGTGCCAGCAACTTTGACTCACACACAGATACGCAGTATTTT,CASNFDSHTDTQYF,NA,TRBJ2-3,TRBV2,NA
TGTGCCAGTAGTTCCGGGGGACAGTACTATGGCTACACCTTC,CASSSGGQYYGYTF,NA,TRBJ1-2,TRBV19,TRBD1
TGCGCCAGCAGCTTGGGGACAGACCTGAACACTGAAGCTTTCTTT,CASSLGTDLNTEAFF,NA,TRBJ1-1,TRBV5-1,NA
TGTGCCAGCAGTTTATGGGCGGAGGCTGAAGCTTTCTTT,CASSLWAEAEAFF,NA,TRBJ1-1,TRBV27,NA
TGTGCCAGCAGCTTGGGGACGGGGGAGGCTTTCTTT,CASSLGTGEAFF,NA,TRBJ1-1,TRBV5-4,NA
TGTGCCAGCAGTCCCCGGCTTCAGGGGAATTGGCCCCAGCATTTT,CASSPRLQGNWPQHF,once,TRBJ1-5,TRBV27,NA
TGCGCCAGCAGCTGGGGCGGACTAGCGGGCGATGAGCAGTTCTTC,CASSWGGLAGDEQFF,few,TRBJ2-1,TRBV5-1,TRBD2
TGCAGCGCCGGGACAGGGGGCGTTGAAGCTTTCTTT,CSAGTGGVEAFF,NA,TRBJ1-1,TRBV29-1,TRBD1
TGCGCCAGCAGCGACACCGCGACTAATGAAAAACTGTTTTTT,CASSDTATNEKLFF,NA,TRBJ1-4,TRBV5-1,NA
TGTGCCAGCAGCTTTGACCCGGGACAGGGGGAACGCTATGGCTACACCTTC,CASSFDPGQGERYGYTF,NA,TRBJ1-2,TRBV5-4,TRBD1
TGTGCCAGCAGCTTACAGGGAATGGTGCAGTACTTC,CASSLQGMVQYF,NA,TRBJ2-7,TRBV7-9,NA
TGCGCCAGCAGCTTGACTGGGACAGGCATCGGGATAGGAGCTTTCTTT,CASSLTGTGIGIGAFF,NA,TRBJ1-1,TRBV5-1,TRBD1
TGTGCCAGTACCCAGGATGGGTTTCGGCAGTTCTTC,CASTQDGFRQFF,few,TRBJ2-1,TRBV19,NA
TGTGCCAGCAGTGCCCGGACTAGCATGGAGACCCAGTACTTC,CASSARTSMETQYF,NA,TRBJ2-5,TRBV27,TRBD2
TGTGCCACCGAGACAGGGGGCGGCTATGGCTACACCTTC,CATETGGGYGYTF,NA,TRBJ1-2,TRBV6-1,TRBD1
TGTGCCAGCAGTGATCATATCACGGACAGGGATGGCTACACCTTC,CASSDHITDRDGYTF,NA,TRBJ1-2,TRBV25-1,TRBD1